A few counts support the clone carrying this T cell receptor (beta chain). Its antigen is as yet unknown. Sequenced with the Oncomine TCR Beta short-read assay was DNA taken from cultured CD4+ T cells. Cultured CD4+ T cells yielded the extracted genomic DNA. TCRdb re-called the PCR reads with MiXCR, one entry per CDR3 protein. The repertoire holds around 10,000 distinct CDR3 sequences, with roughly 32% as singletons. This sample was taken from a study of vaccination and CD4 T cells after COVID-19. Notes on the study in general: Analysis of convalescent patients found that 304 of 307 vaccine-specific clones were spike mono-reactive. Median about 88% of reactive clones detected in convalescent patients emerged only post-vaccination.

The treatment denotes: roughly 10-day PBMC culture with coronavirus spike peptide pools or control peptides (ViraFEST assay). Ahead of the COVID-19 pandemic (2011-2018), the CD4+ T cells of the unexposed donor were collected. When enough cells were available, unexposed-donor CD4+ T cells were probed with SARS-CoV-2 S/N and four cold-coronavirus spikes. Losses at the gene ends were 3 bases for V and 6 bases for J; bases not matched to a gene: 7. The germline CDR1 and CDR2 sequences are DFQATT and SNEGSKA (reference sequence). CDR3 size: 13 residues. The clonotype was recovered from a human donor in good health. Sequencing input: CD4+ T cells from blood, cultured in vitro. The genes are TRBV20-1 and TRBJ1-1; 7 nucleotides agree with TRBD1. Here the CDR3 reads CSARPTGLSEAFF. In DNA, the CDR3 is TGCAGTGCTAGGCCGACAGGGCTCTCTGAAGCTTTCTTT.